A single sample gave rise to the 29 T cell receptor beta chains below, sequenced in a study of CD8 T cells in Susac syndrome. Reverse transcription of roughly 0.45 to 1 ug RNA was performed with random hexamers. TCRdb recomputed calls from the immunoSEQ multiplex PCR reads with MiXCR, one row per CDR3 protein. The data contain 77,000 or so distinct CDR3 sequences, just over 90% of them singletons. The specimen was CD4+ T cells from PBMCs. These TCRs come from a human donor with Susac syndrome.

A word on this clonotype: This is likely a read error, given that the CDR3 carries no conserved phenylalanine or tryptophan at its end. The chain recombines TRBV27 with TRBJ2-7, with D possibly being TRBD2 (5 bases). The CDR3 length is 14 residues. V was trimmed by 0 bases and J by 4 bases, leaving 10 bases between them. Germline assignment: CDR1 MNHEY and CDR2 SMNVEV (reference sequence). This CDR3 reads CASSLSVARYEQYS. CDR3 bases: TGTGCCAGCAGTTTATCTGTAGCGAGGTACGAGCAGTACTCC.

The CDR3 loop is CAWSAPGTRSYNEQFF. CDR3 DNA: TGTGCCTGGAGTGCCCCCGGGACACGCTCCTACAATGAGCAGTTCTTC. The chain carries TRBV30 and TRBJ2-1, with a weak D call TRBD1 (6 bases). The CDR3 has 16 amino acids. V lost 1 base, J lost 0 bases, and 13 bases lay in between. Per the germline V gene, CDR1 is GTSNPN and CDR2 is SVGIG (reference sequence).

The chain carries TRBV7-6 and TRBJ1-4, with D possibly TRBD1 on 5 matching bases. This CDR3 is 14 amino acids long. Germline CDR1 SGHVS, CDR2 FNYEAQ. V was trimmed by 5 bases and J by 7 bases, leaving 14 bases between them. CDR3 sequence (DNA): TGTGCCAGCAGCCCCCGACAGCCAGGTGAAAAACTGTTTTTT. Translation gives CASSPRQPGEKLFF.

J is TRBJ2-7 and V is TRBV7-9; possible D gene TRBD1, 6 bases. The CDR3 is 13 residues long. Trimming removed 3 bases at V and 2 bases at J, with 8 bases between. Per the germline V gene, CDR1 is SEHNR and CDR2 is FQNEAQ (reference sequence). DNA for the CDR3: TGTGCCAGCAGCTTCAACAGGGCCTACGAGCAGTACTTC. It is translated as CASSFNRAYEQYF.

The chain is built from TRBV2 and TRBJ1-5, with 7 bases matching TRBD1. V lost 5 bases to trimming and J lost 4 bases; unmatched junction nucleotides: 8. CDR1 and CDR2 (germline): SNHLY, FYNNEI. This CDR3 is 15 amino acids long. DNA for the CDR3: TGTGCCAGCAGTTCCCAGGGACAGCCAAATCAGCCCCAGCATTTT. Protein: CASSSQGQPNQPQHF.

This clonotype was observed once. The J gene is TRBJ2-1, the V gene TRBV27; possible D gene TRBD1, 5 bases. The CDR3 runs to 16 residues. CDR1 and CDR2 from the germline V gene are MNHEY and SMNVEV (reference sequence). V lost 6 bases to trimming and J lost 9 bases, with 24 bases between them. The CDR3 here is CASSFLRFLQGSEQFF. The CDR3 DNA follows: TGTGCCAGCAGCTTCCTAAGGTTCCTCCAGGGCAGTGAGCAGTTCTTC.

This clonotype was found once. The chain recombines TRBV2 with TRBJ2-3; D unclear. The CDR3 totals 14 residues. The V end lost 3 bases, the J end lost 1 base, and 8 bases lay between the germline ends. Germline V gene sequence: CDR1 SNHLY, CDR2 FYNNEI. For the CDR3, the DNA is TGTGCCAGCAGTGAGACCGAGGGCACAGATACGCAGTATTTT. Encoded protein: CASSETEGTDTQYF.

The rearrangement uses TRBV7-2 and TRBJ2-1; 9 nucleotides line up with TRBD2. Trimming at V came to 4 bases and at J to 7 bases, leaving 11 bases not matched to a gene. CDR1 is SGHTA, CDR2 FQGNSA, per germline. The CDR3 spans 16 residues. This chain's CDR3 is CASSSFASGIGNEQFF. The CDR3 DNA reads as TGTGCCAGCAGCTCTTTCGCTAGCGGGATAGGGAATGAGCAGTTCTTC.

The genes are TRBV15 and TRBJ1-5, with D perhaps TRBD1 (6 bases). Germline V gene sequence: CDR1 LNHNV, CDR2 YYDKDF (reference sequence). CDR3 length: 16 residues. Trimming removed 0 bases at V and 11 bases at J, with 20 bases between. The CDR3 coding sequence is TGTGCCACCAGCAGAGATGGGAGGGACACGGGTACGGCCCAGCATTTT. The encoded protein is CATSRDGRDTGTAQHF.

This clonotype was detected once. The chain combines TRBV7-8 with TRBJ2-3; TRBD2 matches 10 bases. Germline lookup yields CDR1 SGHVS and CDR2 FQNEAQ. The J segment lost 3 bases and the V segment lost 5 bases, leaving 11 bases of the junction unmatched. CDR3 length: 17 amino acids. CDR3 sequence reads: CASSISGGAGLTDTQYF. DNA of the CDR3: TGTGCCAGCAGCATAAGCGGGGGGGCCGGGTTAACAGATACGCAGTATTTT.

The rearrangement uses TRBV20-1 and TRBJ1-1; possibly TRBD1 for D (5 bases). Germline V gene sequence: CDR1 DFQATT, CDR2 SNEGSKA (reference sequence). The V end was cut by 6 bases, the J end by 3 bases, with 17 bases between. CDR3 size: 14 residues. In nucleotides, the CDR3 is TGCAGTGCACAGGACCCGTCGGGAGACACTGAAGCTTTCTTT. This codes for CSAQDPSGDTEAFF.

This chain connects TRBV20-1 to TRBJ2-2; TRBD1 matches 7 bases. Germline CDR1 reads DFQATT; CDR2 reads SNEGSKA (reference sequence). Unmatched junction bases numbered 6, after V lost 3 bases and J lost 5 bases. The CDR3 extends over 14 amino acids. The CDR3 loop is CSASVSGGTGELFF. The CDR3 bases are TGCAGTGCTAGTGTATCAGGGGGTACCGGGGAGCTGTTTTTT.

Details on this clonotype: At one of its ends the junction is not consistent with the germline gene, which may arise from a read error. The V call is TRBV27, the J call TRBJ2-7, with 9 positions matching TRBD1. The V gene's germline CDR1 is MNHEY and CDR2 SMNVEV (reference sequence). This CDR3 comprises 14 residues. The CDR3, as DNA: TGTGCCAGCAGTCCGGGACAGGGAAACCCCCAGGTGCACTTC. This translates into CASSPGQGNPQVHF.

The rearrangement joins TRBV6-1 to TRBJ2-5; D unclear. The V gene's germline CDR1 is MNHNS and CDR2 SASEGT. The CDR3 has 12 amino acids. Deletions cut 0 bases from V and 4 bases from J, with 3 bases between. CDR3 DNA: TGTGCCAGCAGTGAAGCGCGAGAGACCCAGTACTTC. Translation: CASSEARETQYF.

V gene TRBV12-3 or TRBV12-4 combines with J gene TRBJ2-7; the D call may be TRBD1 or TRBD2 (5 bases each). There are 14 residues in the CDR3. The V and J ends lost 8 bases and 1 base respectively, with 15 bases between them. The CDR3 sequence is CASRRDGSSYEQYF. CDR3 bases: TGTGCCAGCCGACGGGACGGCTCGTCCTACGAGCAGTACTTC.

The chain is built from TRBV7-9 and TRBJ2-5; no clear D. The CDR3 spans 13 residues. V was cut by 2 bases and J by 1 base, with 5 bases left in between. CDR1 is SEHNR, CDR2 FQNEAQ, per germline (reference sequence). The CDR3 DNA reads TGTGCCAGCAGCTTAATGGCCCAAGAGACCCAGTACTTC. This codes for CASSLMAQETQYF.

The table lists this clonotype with a few counts. The rearrangement links TRBV5-1 to TRBJ2-5; the match to TRBD2 covers 11 bases. The V gene end was trimmed by 3 bases and the J gene end by 1 base; junction bases not matched to a gene: 5. There are 16 residues in the CDR3. Germline assignment: CDR1 SGHRS and CDR2 YFSETQ. CDR3 protein: CASSSFTSGGQETQYF. The CDR3 DNA reads as TGCGCCAGCAGCTCCTTTACTAGCGGGGGCCAAGAGACCCAGTACTTC.

This chain joins TRBV7-2 and TRBJ2-1; D might be TRBD2 (5 bases). The CDR3 length is 14 residues. The germline gives CDR1 SGHTA, CDR2 FQGNSA. Trimming removed 1 base from V and 7 bases from J, with 11 bases in between. CDR3 loop: CASSLVVGVNEQFF. DNA for the CDR3: TGTGCCAGCAGCTTAGTGGTGGGAGTTAATGAGCAGTTCTTC.

The sample holds one count of this clonotype. The CDR3 nucleotides read TGTGCCAGCAGCTCCGGGCCCAGGACCCAGTACTTC. As protein: CASSSGPRTQYF. The chain couples TRBV12-3 or TRBV12-4 to TRBJ2-5, with no clear D. The CDR3 loop spans 12 amino acids. V was clipped by 6 bases and J by 7 bases, with 12 bases between them.

This rearrangement joins TRBV7-8 to TRBJ2-7, with 8 nucleotides matching TRBD1. Losses at the gene ends were 1 base for V and 2 bases for J; bases not matched to a gene: 4. From germline, CDR1 is SGHVS and CDR2 FQNEAQ. The CDR3 is 15 amino acids. Written as DNA, the CDR3 is TGTGCCAGCAGCTTAGACAGGGGGTCGCCCTACGAGCAGTACTTC. It codes for CASSLDRGSPYEQYF. Supplemented by reference TRBV7-8 and TRBJ2-7, the full variable domain reads GAGVSQSPRYKVAKRGQDVALRCDPISGHVSLFWYQQALGQGPEFLTYFQNEAQLDKSGLPSDRFFAERPEGSVSTLKIQRTQQEDSAVYLCASSLDRGSPYEQYFGPGTRLTVT.

V is TRBV20-1 and J is TRBJ2-6, with D hard to call. This CDR3 region has 14 residues. Trimming took off 5 bases at V and 12 bases at J, with 20 bases between the two ends. Germline V gene data show CDR1 as DFQATT and CDR2 as SNEGSKA (reference sequence). CDR3 coding DNA: TGCAGTGCTCGATTCGCAGGACCTTCGGGCGTCCTGACTTTC. Translating it yields CSARFAGPSGVLTF.

This clonotype was found once. J is TRBJ1-2 and V is TRBV7-2; D unresolved. Per the germline V gene, CDR1 is SGHTA and CDR2 is FQGNSA. The CDR3 length is 16 residues. The germline V and J ends were trimmed by 1 base and 0 bases, with 12 bases remaining between them. CDR3 sequence reads: CASSLVAAGANYGYTF. DNA of the CDR3: TGTGCCAGCAGCTTAGTAGCCGCAGGAGCTAACTATGGCTACACCTTC.

The V and J genes are TRBV2 and TRBJ1-2, with a tentative D call TRBD1 (6 bases). The CDR3 spans 16 residues. Trimming removed 4 bases from V and 0 bases from J, with 15 bases in between. The germline CDR1 and CDR2 sequences are SNHLY and FYNNEI. The CDR3 reads CASSVARGATNYGYTF. CDR3 bases: TGTGCCAGCAGTGTAGCCAGGGGAGCTACTAACTATGGCTACACCTTC. The entire variable domain, with the rest obtained from reference TRBV2 and TRBJ1-2, is as follows: EPEVTQTPSHQVTQMGQEVILRCVPISNHLYFYWYRQILGQKVEFLVSFYNNEISEKSEIFDDQFSVERPDGSNFTLKIRSTKLEDSAMYFCASSVARGATNYGYTFGSGTRLTVV.

The rearrangement joins TRBV7-2 to TRBJ2-5; a weak D match, TRBD1 (6 bases). The germline CDR1 and CDR2 sequences are SGHTA and FQGNSA. The germline V and J ends were trimmed by 3 bases and 5 bases, with 19 bases remaining between them. The CDR3 runs to 16 residues. CDR3 protein: CASSLRQGQNGETQYF. The CDR3 coding sequence is TGTGCCAGCAGCTTGCGGCAGGGGCAAAATGGGGAGACCCAGTACTTC. Variable domain in full (rest from reference TRBV7-2 and TRBJ2-5): GAGVSQSPSNKVTEKGKDVELRCDPISGHTALYWYRQSLGQGLEFLIYFQGNSAPDKSGLPSDRFSAERTGGSVSTLTIQRTQQEDSAVYLCASSLRQGQNGETQYFGPGTRLLVL.

The chain combines TRBV19 with TRBJ1-5; no clear D gene. The germline CDR1 and CDR2 sequences are LNHDA and SQIVND (reference sequence). The V end was cut by 7 bases, the J end by 11 bases, with 15 bases between. CDR3 length: 12 residues. The CDR3 protein is CASKSDGVAQHF. The CDR3 region has the DNA TGTGCCAGTAAGTCTGATGGTGTAGCCCAGCATTTT.

The rearrangement links TRBV5-1 to TRBJ2-7; TRBD2 is a possible D gene (6 bases). Trimming pared 0 bases from V and 0 bases from J, leaving 10 bases between. This CDR3 region has 15 residues. From germline, CDR1 is SGHRS and CDR2 YFSETQ. DNA for the CDR3: TGCGCCAGCAGCTTGGGTGGGGGGTCCTCCTACGAGCAGTACTTC. Amino acid sequence: CASSLGGGSSYEQYF.

This sequence joins TRBV2 and TRBJ2-5; tentatively, D is TRBD2 (6 bases). Germline CDR1 reads SNHLY; CDR2 reads FYNNEI. The V and J ends lost 0 bases and 5 bases respectively, with 22 bases between them. This CDR3 is built from 18 residues. The CDR3 coding sequence is TGTGCCAGCAGTGAAGCGGGAGGCGCTCTTTTGGTCGGCGAGACCCAGTACTTC. Its protein product is CASSEAGGALLVGETQYF.

V is TRBV20-1 and J is TRBJ2-1, with D perhaps assigned TRBD1 or TRBD2 (6 bases each). CDR3 size: 14 residues. The V end lost 3 bases, the J end lost 3 bases, and 12 bases lay between the germline ends. CDR1 and CDR2 from the germline V gene are DFQATT and SNEGSKA (reference sequence). In nucleotides, the CDR3 is TGCAGTGCTAGTCCCGGGGGCTTCTACAATGAGCAGTTCTTC. Its translation: CSASPGGFYNEQFF.

V is TRBV5-4 and J is TRBJ1-5, with a weak D call TRBD1 (6 bases). CDR1 and CDR2 from the germline V gene are SGHNT and YYREEE (reference sequence). This CDR3 comprises 17 residues. The ends were cut back, 4 bases at V and 0 bases at J, with 17 bases in the middle. DNA for the CDR3: TGTGCCAGCAGCAATCGGAACACAGGGAATAGCAATCAGCCCCAGCATTTT. This encodes CASSNRNTGNSNQPQHF.